Each of the 18 T cell receptor beta chains below was sequenced from the same sample in a study of regulatory T cells in long-lasting Graves disease. According to the study, TCR beta libraries were built with iRepertoire HTBI primers and CDR3-region Arm-PCR. Using its own MiXCR run on the multiplex PCR reads, TCRdb lists one record per CDR3 protein. The repertoire consists of over 450,000 distinct CDR3 sequences, with approximately 12% occurring once and the leading ten covering roughly 8.2%. Time point in this sample: newly diagnosed GD, antithyroid drugs for less than 3 months. The authors made the TCR library using RNA they extracted from PBMCs. These data were likewise used in another study, on T cells in Graves' hyperthyroidism and ophthalmopathy.

The specimen comprised peripheral blood mononuclear cells (PBMCs), sampled at new diagnosis, from a patient treated with antithyroid drugs. These receptors originate from a woman in her twenties or thirties with Graves disease.

This clonotype appeared many times. The gene calls are TRBV29-1 and TRBJ2-5; 9 bases align to TRBD1. This CDR3 has 15 amino acids. The germline gives CDR1 SQVTM, CDR2 ANQGSEA. V gave up 3 bases and J gave up 2 bases; unmatched junction bases: 7. The CDR3 nucleotides are TGCAGCGTTGAGGCGGGGACAGGGTCACAAGAGACCCAGTACTTC. This sequence encodes CSVEAGTGSQETQYF.

This clonotype has ten or more counts. The rearrangement joins TRBV29-1 to TRBJ2-1; D possibly corresponds to TRBD2 (6 bases). This CDR3 contains 14 residues. The ends were cut back, 5 bases at V and 9 bases at J, with 20 bases in the middle. Germline CDR1 SQVTM, CDR2 ANQGSEA. CDR3 sequence: CSVRGGKREGEQFF. Written as DNA, the CDR3 is TGCAGCGTTAGGGGCGGGAAGCGCGAAGGTGAGCAGTTCTTC.

This clonotype was seen many times. The V and J genes are TRBV11-2 and TRBJ2-2, with TRBD2 matching over 16 bases. The CDR3 has 19 residues. Trimming cost V 5 bases and J 1 base; bases outside gene matches: 7. CDR1 SGHAT and CDR2 FQNNGV come from the germline V gene. CDR3 protein: CASSPGLAGGRENTGELFF. The CDR3 DNA reads as TGTGCCAGCAGCCCGGGACTAGCGGGAGGGAGGGAGAACACCGGGGAGCTGTTTTTT.

This clonotype was detected only a few times. The chain combines TRBV19 with TRBJ2-4, with TRBD1 identical over 7 bases. Germline V gene sequence: CDR1 LNHDA, CDR2 SQIVND (reference sequence). Trimming took 5 bases from V and 9 from J; bases not matched to a gene: 4. This CDR3 is 12 amino acids long. The CDR3 loop reads CASSSRQGIQYF. In nucleotides, the CDR3 is TGTGCCAGTAGTTCACGACAGGGCATTCAGTACTTC.

The V call is TRBV6-1, the J call TRBJ2-7; TRBD1 matches 8 bases. The CDR3 is 17 residues long. Trimming cost V 1 base and J 5 bases; bases outside gene matches: 13. CDR1 and CDR2 from the germline V gene are MNHNS and SASEGT. This chain's CDR3 is CASSEGWVTGVSDEQYF. The CDR3 region has the DNA TGTGCCAGCAGTGAAGGCTGGGTGACAGGGGTTAGCGACGAGCAGTACTTC.

This clonotype was seen ten or more times. The rearrangement links TRBV18 to TRBJ1-1, with no clear D. Trimming removed 0 bases from V and 2 bases from J, with 7 bases in between. This CDR3 spans 14 amino acids. Germline CDR1 reads KGHSH; CDR2 reads LQKENI. The CDR3 sequence is CASSPPGFNTEAFF. CDR3 bases: TGTGCCAGCTCACCACCCGGATTTAACACTGAAGCTTTCTTT.

This clonotype was seen ten or more times. J is TRBJ1-5 and V is TRBV20-1; unclear D gene. This CDR3 comprises 16 residues. V was pared by 0 bases and J by 0 bases, with 12 bases between. CDR1 and CDR2 (germline): DFQATT, SNEGSKA (reference sequence). CDR3 sequence: CSARDRHRYSNQPQHF. For the CDR3, the DNA is TGCAGTGCTAGAGACAGGCACCGTTATAGCAATCAGCCCCAGCATTTT.

V gene TRBV11-2 combines with J gene TRBJ2-3; D is ambiguous. Germline V gene data show CDR1 as SGHAT and CDR2 as FQNNGV. The CDR3 runs to 13 residues. Trimming took 5 bases from V and 6 from J, leaving 12 bases between them. Here the CDR3 DNA reads TGTGCCAGCAGCCTGATTCCCCTGGATACGCAGTATTTT. Translation gives CASSLIPLDTQYF.

This clonotype was found many times. The chain recombines TRBV27 with TRBJ1-1; perhaps TRBD1 as D (5 bases). This CDR3 has 15 residues. Trimming removed 7 bases at V and 1 base at J, with 16 bases between. Germline CDR1 reads MNHEY; CDR2 reads SMNVEV (reference sequence). The CDR3 DNA reads TGTGCCAGCACACCGGGGGGAGGGGCGAACACTGAAGCTTTCTTT. This codes for CASTPGGGANTEAFF.

This chain joins TRBV4-1 and TRBJ2-3; D not certain. Trimming stripped 4 bases from V and 1 base from J, with 9 bases between. The germline CDR1 and CDR2 sequences are MGHRA and YSYEKL. The CDR3 is 14 amino acids. Here the CDR3 DNA reads TGCGCCAGCAGCCGAGTACGGCGCACAGATACGCAGTATTTT. The encoded protein is CASSRVRRTDTQYF.

Worth noting for this clonotype: At one end, the junction sequence differs from germline, possibly due to a read error. This chain uses TRBV18 with TRBJ2-1; TRBD1 matches 9 bases. In germline, CDR1 is KGHSH, CDR2 LQKENI. This CDR3 comprises 14 residues. CDR3 DNA sequence: TGTGCCAGCTCACCCCCGGGACAGGGCAATGAGCAGCTCTTC. Translation gives CASSPPGQGNEQLF.

This chain joins TRBV9 and TRBJ1-1; D gene uncertain. V gave up 1 base and J gave up 0 bases, with 13 bases separating them. Germline lookup yields CDR1 SGDLS and CDR2 YYNGEE. This CDR3 comprises 16 residues. The CDR3 nucleotides read TGTGCCAGCAGCGTAAGCCCCGTTCCTCTGAACACTGAAGCTTTCTTT. Translating it yields CASSVSPVPLNTEAFF.

This clonotype has at least ten counts. This rearrangement joins TRBV5-6 to TRBJ2-1, with TRBD2 identical over 8 bases. This CDR3 comprises 16 residues. CDR1 and CDR2 from the germline V gene are SGHDT and YYEEEE. V was pared by 4 bases and J by 3 bases, with 9 bases of the junction left unmatched. The CDR3 sequence: CASSLRAGALYNEQFF. The CDR3 DNA reads TGTGCCAGCAGCCTTCGAGCGGGAGCCCTCTACAATGAGCAGTTCTTC.

This clonotype appeared many times. V is TRBV9 and J is TRBJ1-6, with D perhaps matching TRBD1 (6 bases). With 3 bases removed from V and 0 bases from J, the gap between germline ends came to 28 bases. The CDR3 consists of 22 residues. CDR1 SGDLS and CDR2 YYNGEE come from the germline V gene. CDR3 sequence: CASSADGITGMYGSSYNSPLHF. As DNA, the CDR3 is TGTGCCAGCAGCGCCGATGGCATCACAGGGATGTACGGATCCTCCTATAATTCACCCCTCCACTTT.

The table lists this clonotype with many counts. The chain carries TRBV27 and TRBJ2-4; D call uncertain. Germline loops: CDR1 MNHEY, CDR2 SMNVEV (reference sequence). Trimming shortened V by 6 bases and J by 4 bases, and 4 bases separated the two germline ends. This CDR3 comprises 11 residues. The CDR3 spells CASSNKNIQYF. CDR3 coding DNA: TGTGCCAGCAGCAATAAAAACATTCAGTACTTC.

This clonotype was counted many times. V usage is TRBV2 and J usage is TRBJ1-2, with TRBD1 as a possible D gene (5 bases). The V gene's germline CDR1 is SNHLY and CDR2 FYNNEI. Trimming stripped 2 bases from V and 7 bases from J, with 14 bases between. CDR3 size: 14 residues. The CDR3 region is CASSEFPGLGGYTF. The CDR3 DNA reads as TGTGCCAGCAGTGAATTTCCGGGGCTTGGTGGCTACACCTTC.

This clonotype was seen many times. The rearrangement links TRBV3-1 to TRBJ1-1; D is unclear. Germline V CDR1 and CDR2: LGHDT, YNNKEL (reference sequence). There are 15 residues in the CDR3. The germline V and J ends were trimmed by 1 base and 11 bases, with 20 bases remaining between them. The CDR3 DNA reads TGTGCCAGCAGCCAAGGCGACGGAACCGCAATCGGGGCTTTCTTT. Amino acids: CASSQGDGTAIGAFF. Drawing the rest from reference TRBV3-1 and TRBJ1-1, the complete variable domain is DTAVSQTPKYLVTQMGNDKSIKCEQNLGHDTMYWYKQDSKKFLKIMFSYNNKELIINETVPNRFSPKSPDKAHLNLHINSLELGDSAVYFCASSQGDGTAIGAFFGQGTRLTVV.

This clonotype was seen repeatedly, ten times or more. The rearrangement joins TRBV2 to TRBJ1-6, with D possibly TRBD1 on 5 matching bases. Per germline, CDR1 SNHLY and CDR2 FYNNEI. V gave up 7 bases and J gave up 7 bases, with 11 bases separating them. The CDR3 covers 13 residues. The CDR3 DNA reads as TGTGCCAGCAAAGGGGTATCGAATTCACCCCTCCACTTT. This codes for CASKGVSNSPLHF.